Below, one T cell receptor beta chain is given with its context. Its specificity is unknown. The CDR3 loop spans 12 amino acids. Germline CDR1 and CDR2: MNHNS and SASEGT. Amplification used 60 Vbeta primers and 13 Jbeta primers. Method: immunoSEQ multiplex PCR; TCRdb's copy keeps in-frame clones and lacks some. The sample has over 70,000 clones, just under 80% seen once. The sample comes from a study of cytomegalovirus exposure and HLA in healthy donors. The study, taken as a whole, reports: A later analysis appeared to link common viral pathogens to several of the most significant clusters. Later, an analysis showed that TCR beta chains associated with HLA were more clonally expanded than others that were equally common. Immune exposure information comprised only CMV serostatus. In all likelihood, a cluster of highly shared sequence variants was a sequencing artifact.

Sequencing was done on a sample of PBMCs. This clonotype originated in a male donor in good health and CMV-seropositive. This chain links TRBV6-1 with TRBJ2-5; D gene ambiguous. Judging by the DNA end, TRBJ2-7 fits better; the J call may be wrong. CDR3: CASSEQNYEQYF. The CDR3 region has the DNA TGTGCCAGCAGTGAACAGAACTACGAGCAGTACTTC.